The rows below give T cell receptor beta chains drawn from one sample of a study of cytomegalovirus exposure and HLA in healthy donors. Profiling relied on immunoSEQ multiplex PCR, and the TCRdb table lists in-frame clones only, not all of them. Of 200,000 or so clones listed, around 85% are singletons. The sample taken for sequencing was PBMCs. All receptors derive from a man between 45 and 60 years old in good health and CMV-seronegative. The CDR3 runs from the conserved cysteine through the conserved F or W. The D gene is left open where the match is weak. Size is stated for part of the rows, as once, few or many counts, or as a class when the clone is expanded.

V gene	D gene	clone size	J gene	CDR3 protein	CDR3 DNA
TRBV6-5	-	-	TRBJ2-7	CASSYSGRGDEQYF	TGTGCCAGCAGTTACTCTGGTAGGGGCGACGAGCAGTACTTC
TRBV7-9	TRBD2	-	TRBJ2-1	CASSTGLATFFAYNEQFF	TGTGCCAGCAGCACCGGACTAGCGACCTTTTTCGCATACAATGAGCAGTTCTTC
TRBV7-2	TRBD1	few	TRBJ1-6	CASSFEGQSLSPLHF	TGTGCCAGCAGCTTCGAGGGACAGTCCCTTTCACCCCTCCACTTT
TRBV7-2	-	-	TRBJ1-2	CASSTRGSTVRNYGYTF	TGTGCCAGCAGCACGCGTGGGTCGACAGTGCGGAACTATGGCTACACCTTC
TRBV7-2	-	few	TRBJ2-7	CASSMPVLPPYEQYF	TGTGCCAGCAGCATGCCGGTACTACCCCCCTACGAGCAGTACTTC
TRBV9	-	-	TRBJ1-1	CASSLRGAGNTEAFF	TGTGCCAGCAGCCTCCGCGGGGCGGGGAACACTGAAGCTTTCTTT
TRBV6-5	-	-	TRBJ1-1	CASTKGGDGVEAFF	TGTGCCAGCACTAAAGGGGGGGATGGAGTTGAAGCTTTCTTT
TRBV7-9	TRBD2	-	TRBJ2-5	CASSFRLGVAGAKQETQYF	TGTGCCAGCAGCTTTCGGTTAGGTGTAGCGGGGGCCAAGCAAGAGACCCAGTACTTC
TRBV5-5	TRBD1	few	TRBJ1-5	CASSFTGGWQPQHF	TGTGCCAGCAGCTTTACAGGGGGCTGGCAGCCCCAGCATTTT
TRBV6-5	-	few	TRBJ1-5	CASSYLPNSGPQHF	TGTGCCAGCAGTTACCTACCCAACTCTGGGCCCCAGCATTTT
TRBV7-8	-	-	TRBJ1-1	CASSLGWAGEGDTEAFF	TGTGCCAGCAGCTTGGGTTGGGCAGGGGAGGGGGACACTGAAGCTTTCTTT
TRBV4-3	TRBD1	few	TRBJ2-5	CASSLGTGGETQYF	TGCGCCAGCAGCCTCGGGACAGGGGGAGAGACCCAGTACTTC
TRBV5-4	-	once	TRBJ2-2	CASFRAGNTGELFF	TGTGCCAGCTTCAGGGCAGGGAACACCGGGGAGCTGTTTTTT
TRBV9	-	few	TRBJ2-3	CASSTLRGLGDTQYF	TGTGCCAGCAGCACCCTCCGAGGGTTGGGAGATACGCAGTATTTT
TRBV27	-	-	TRBJ1-3	CASKTAASGNTIYF	TGTGCCAGCAAAACAGCCGCCTCTGGAAACACCATATATTTT
TRBV19	-	-	TRBJ2-1	CASRSYISYNEQFF	TGTGCCAGTAGGTCCTATATCTCCTACAATGAGCAGTTCTTC
TRBV7-2	TRBD1	-	TRBJ2-3	CASSSDRVDTGTQYF	TGTGCCAGCAGCTCAGACAGGGTAGATACAGGGACGCAGTATTTT
TRBV5-4	TRBD1	-	TRBJ1-1	CASSLAPDRGSSEAFF	TGTGCCAGCAGCTTGGCTCCGGACAGGGGGTCATCTGAAGCTTTCTTT
TRBV5-6	-	-	TRBJ1-5	CASSLGQDHPSF	TGTGCCAGCAGCTTGGGTCAGGATCACCCCTCCTTT
TRBV5-1	-	-	TRBJ1-1	CASSAGGTEAFF	TGCGCCAGCAGCGCGGGAGGTACTGAAGCTTTCTTT
TRBV11-2	-	-	TRBJ2-7	CASSFGPREQYF	TGTGCCAGCAGCTTTGGTCCGAGGGAGCAGTACTTC
TRBV19	-	-	TRBJ2-2	CATTRQQGVTGELFF	TGTGCCACCACTCGGCAACAGGGTGTTACCGGAGAGCTGTTTTTT
TRBV27	-	-	TRBJ2-3	CASSFQTETTDTQYF	TGTGCCAGCAGTTTCCAGACAGAAACCACAGATACGCAGTATTTT
TRBV27	TRBD2	-	TRBJ2-3	CASSPGAGRGTQYF	TGTGCCAGCAGTCCTGGGGCAGGGAGGGGTACGCAGTATTTT
TRBV19	TRBD1	-	TRBJ1-1	CASSSGQGYTEAFF	TGTGCCAGTAGTTCAGGACAGGGGTACACTGAAGCTTTCTTT
TRBV27	-	few	TRBJ2-1	CASSLYAVSYNEQFF	TGTGCCAGCAGTTTATACGCAGTATCCTACAATGAGCAGTTCTTC
TRBV6-5	-	-	TRBJ2-5	CASSYIRGETQYF	TGTGCCAGCAGTTACATACGGGGAGAGACCCAGTACTTC
TRBV19	TRBD1	-	TRBJ1-5	CASSIGTGGYQPQHF	TGTGCCAGTAGTATAGGGACAGGGGGCTATCAGCCCCAGCATTTT
TRBV29-1	-	-	TRBJ2-1	CSVGRLSSSYNEQFF	TGCAGCGTTGGTCGGCTTTCTAGCTCCTACAATGAGCAGTTCTTC
TRBV6-1	-	-	TRBJ2-6	CASRAGESGANVLTF	TGTGCCAGCAGAGCAGGGGAGTCTGGGGCCAACGTCCTGACTTTC
TRBV29-1	-	-	TRBJ2-4	CSALWPGGNIQYF	TGCAGCGCCCTATGGCCAGGGGGGAACATTCAGTACTTC
TRBV9	-	few	TRBJ2-5	CASSVQGRGAQETQYF	TGTGCCAGCAGCGTACAAGGCAGGGGCGCTCAAGAGACCCAGTACTTC
TRBV9	TRBD1	-	TRBJ1-5	CASSVGTGANQPQHF	TGTGCCAGCAGCGTAGGGACAGGGGCGAATCAGCCCCAGCATTTT
TRBV4-1	-	-	TRBJ1-3	CASSQQGSSGNTIYF	TGCGCCAGCAGCCAACAGGGAAGCTCTGGAAACACCATATATTTT
TRBV10-3	-	-	TRBJ1-1	CAISELRGAFF	TGTGCCATCAGTGAACTACGGGGTGCTTTCTTT
TRBV7-8	TRBD1	-	TRBJ1-1	CASSSDRVNTEAFF	TGTGCCAGCAGTTCGGACAGGGTGAACACTGAAGCTTTCTTT
TRBV27	TRBD1	-	TRBJ2-7	CASRKQGGEQYF	TGTGCCAGCCGGAAACAGGGGGGCGAGCAGTACTTC
TRBV11-2	-	once	TRBJ1-2	CASSLDISGGYTF	TGTGCCAGCAGCTTAGATATCTCGGGAGGCTACACCTTC
TRBV5-1	-	once	TRBJ1-1	CASSSRGGPGTEAFF	TGCGCCAGCAGCTCGCGGGGGGGGCCTGGAACTGAAGCTTTCTTT
TRBV6-1	TRBD1	-	TRBJ1-2	CASSDGRGLNYGYTF	TGTGCCAGCAGCGACGGGAGGGGGCTTAACTATGGCTACACCTTC
TRBV4-3	-	once	TRBJ2-7	CASSQERIITEQYF	TGCGCCAGCAGCCAAGAGAGGATTATCACCGAGCAGTACTTC
TRBV18	TRBD1	-	TRBJ1-3	CASCRDSSGNTIYF	TGTGCCAGCTGCCGGGACAGCTCTGGAAACACCATATATTTT
TRBV7-9	-	few	TRBJ1-3	CSSTSTRGNTIYF	TGTTCCAGCACCTCCACGCGAGGTAACACCATATATTTT
TRBV18	-	few	TRBJ2-1	CASSPGHEFPNEQFF	TGTGCCAGCTCACCAGGACACGAGTTCCCCAATGAGCAGTTCTTC
TRBV6-1	-	-	TRBJ1-2	CASRQVLDYGYTF	TGTGCCAGCAGACAGGTACTCGACTATGGCTACACCTTC
TRBV4-1	TRBD1	few	TRBJ2-7	CASSQGTGNHEQYF	TGCGCCAGCAGCCAAGGGACAGGGAACCACGAGCAGTACTTC
TRBV2	TRBD2	-	TRBJ2-7	CATISGGTNYEQYF	TGTGCCACAATTAGCGGGGGGACAAACTACGAGCAGTACTTC
TRBV19	-	-	TRBJ1-5	CASIDAFGRNQPQHF	TGTGCCAGTATAGACGCGTTCGGGAGGAATCAGCCCCAGCATTTT
TRBV6-4	TRBD1	few	TRBJ1-2	CASSIRQGAGGYTF	TGTGCCAGCAGCATTAGACAGGGGGCAGGTGGCTACACCTTC
TRBV28	-	once	TRBJ1-5	CASSPLIIGGPVTGQPQHF	TGTGCCAGCAGTCCCCTTATAATCGGGGGACCCGTTACAGGTCAGCCCCAGCATTTT
TRBV11-2	TRBD1	-	TRBJ2-7	CASSLVGTGITYEQYF	TGTGCCAGCAGCTTAGTTGGGACAGGGATAACCTACGAGCAGTACTTC
TRBV5-1	TRBD1	-	TRBJ1-1	CASSTGVSTEAFF	TGCGCCAGCAGCACAGGGGTTTCCACTGAAGCTTTCTTT
TRBV10-1	TRBD1	once	TRBJ2-7	CASSQGAEQYF	TGCGCCAGTTCGCAGGGGGCCGAGCAGTACTTC